The rows below give T cell receptor beta chains drawn from one sample of a study of neoadjuvant anti-PD-1 for oral cavity cancer. Only in-frame clones appear in the TCRdb table, and some are missing; sequencing was by immunoSEQ multiplex PCR. The table lists tens of thousands of clones, roughly nine tenths of them singletons. Sequenced here: PBMCs, sampled after nivolumab (anti-PD-1) treatment. The receptors shown here come from a person aged 35-79 years with oral cavity squamous cell carcinoma. The CDR3 runs from the conserved cysteine through the conserved F or W. D genes are given only for firm matches. Clone sizes are given selectively: once, few, many, or a class where the clone is expanded.

j_call: TRBJ1-1
v_call: TRBV19
clone_size: -
d_call: -
cdr3_nt: TGTGCCAGTAGTCCACTGGCCAACACTGAAGCTTTCTTT
cdr3_aa: CASSPLANTEAFF

j_call: TRBJ1-5
v_call: TRBV5-1
clone_size: -
d_call: -
cdr3_nt: TGCGCCAGCAGCTTGGATGCAGGGGGCAATCAGCCCCAGCATTTT
cdr3_aa: CASSLDAGGNQPQHF

j_call: TRBJ1-5
v_call: TRBV7-9
clone_size: -
d_call: -
cdr3_nt: TGTGCCAGCAGCCCTGGGACCGCCAATCAGCCCCAGCATTTT
cdr3_aa: CASSPGTANQPQHF

j_call: TRBJ2-3
v_call: TRBV6-4
clone_size: -
d_call: TRBD2
cdr3_nt: TGTGCCAGCAGTAAAACTAGCGGGGGAGGTACAGATACGCAGTATTTT
cdr3_aa: CASSKTSGGGTDTQYF

j_call: TRBJ2-7
v_call: TRBV6-5
clone_size: -
d_call: -
cdr3_nt: TGTGCCAGCGCCACGAGACAGGGCGGGGTCTACGAGCAGTACTTC
cdr3_aa: CASATRQGGVYEQYF

j_call: TRBJ2-7
v_call: TRBV14
clone_size: -
d_call: -
cdr3_nt: TGTGCCAGCTCTCAGACGACCCCCTCAGGGGCGGACGAGCAGTACTTC
cdr3_aa: CASSQTTPSGADEQYF

j_call: TRBJ2-1
v_call: TRBV9
clone_size: -
d_call: -
cdr3_nt: TGTGCCAGCAGCACTCAGAGGTGGGCAGTAAGCTCCTACAATGAGCAGTTCTTC
cdr3_aa: CASSTQRWAVSSYNEQFF

j_call: TRBJ1-2
v_call: TRBV5-1
clone_size: -
d_call: -
cdr3_nt: TGCGCCAGCAGCTTGGACGGGAACTATGGCTACACCTTC
cdr3_aa: CASSLDGNYGYTF

j_call: TRBJ1-2
v_call: TRBV5-4
clone_size: -
d_call: TRBD1
cdr3_nt: TGTGCCAGCAGCTTGACAGCCAGGGGGGGCTACACCTTC
cdr3_aa: CASSLTARGGYTF

j_call: TRBJ2-5
v_call: TRBV9
clone_size: -
d_call: -
cdr3_nt: TGTGCCAGCAGCGCCCCCTCTGGAGGTGGGGAGACCCAGTACTTC
cdr3_aa: CASSAPSGGGETQYF

j_call: TRBJ2-1
v_call: TRBV5-4
clone_size: -
d_call: -
cdr3_nt: TGTGCCAGCAGCTCAAGCCGGAGAGCCGGGAATGAGCAGTTCTTC
cdr3_aa: CASSSSRRAGNEQFF

j_call: TRBJ1-4
v_call: TRBV10-3
clone_size: once
d_call: TRBD1
cdr3_nt: TGTGCCATCAGTGAGTTGACAGGGCTTGATGAAAAACTGTTTTTT
cdr3_aa: CAISELTGLDEKLFF

j_call: TRBJ1-2
v_call: TRBV28
clone_size: -
d_call: -
cdr3_nt: TGTGCCAGCAGTTTTAACCGCTATGGCTACACCTTC
cdr3_aa: CASSFNRYGYTF

j_call: TRBJ1-1
v_call: TRBV9
clone_size: once
d_call: TRBD1
cdr3_nt: TGTGCCAGCAGCGTAGGGGGACAGGGGTTCTCTGAAGCTTTCTTT
cdr3_aa: CASSVGGQGFSEAFF

j_call: TRBJ2-7
v_call: TRBV5-1
clone_size: -
d_call: -
cdr3_nt: TGCGCCAGCAGCACCGACATGGCCTACGAGCAGTACTTC
cdr3_aa: CASSTDMAYEQYF

j_call: TRBJ2-5
v_call: TRBV11-1
clone_size: -
d_call: TRBD1
cdr3_nt: TGTGCCAGCAGCCCCGGACAGGGGACCGAGACCCAGTACTTC
cdr3_aa: CASSPGQGTETQYF

j_call: TRBJ1-3
v_call: TRBV19
clone_size: -
d_call: -
cdr3_nt: TGTGCCAGCCTTCGGGGGCGCGGCTCTGGAAACACCATATATTTT
cdr3_aa: CASLRGRGSGNTIYF

j_call: TRBJ1-2
v_call: TRBV29-1
clone_size: -
d_call: TRBD1
cdr3_nt: TGCAGCGTTGGTTCATTCAGGGGGCTAGATGGCTACACCTTC
cdr3_aa: CSVGSFRGLDGYTF

j_call: TRBJ2-2
v_call: TRBV5-1
clone_size: -
d_call: TRBD1
cdr3_nt: TGCGCCAGCAGCCGGGACAGGAACACCGGGGAGCTGTTTTTT
cdr3_aa: CASSRDRNTGELFF

j_call: TRBJ1-1
v_call: TRBV7-6
clone_size: -
d_call: -
cdr3_nt: TGTGCCAGCAGCTTATCCTCCTGGCCTCCCTCCGCTGAAGCTTTCTTT
cdr3_aa: CASSLSSWPPSAEAFF

j_call: TRBJ1-2
v_call: TRBV29-1
clone_size: few
d_call: -
cdr3_nt: TGCAGCGTGGAGAGCCGGGTGGACGGCTACACCTTC
cdr3_aa: CSVESRVDGYTF

j_call: TRBJ1-6
v_call: TRBV30
clone_size: -
d_call: -
cdr3_nt: TGTGCCTGGAGTACTCCCGGACCGACGGGTTCACCCCTCCACTTT
cdr3_aa: CAWSTPGPTGSPLHF

j_call: TRBJ1-2
v_call: TRBV10-3
clone_size: -
d_call: -
cdr3_nt: TGTGCCATCAGCCGTTCGGGTTTTAACTATGGCTACACCTTC
cdr3_aa: CAISRSGFNYGYTF

j_call: TRBJ2-1
v_call: TRBV2
clone_size: -
d_call: TRBD2
cdr3_nt: TGTGCCAGCATCAAGGGGTGGACTAGCGATTACAATGAGCAGTTCTTC
cdr3_aa: CASIKGWTSDYNEQFF

j_call: TRBJ2-2
v_call: TRBV28
clone_size: -
d_call: -
cdr3_nt: TGTGCCAGCAGTTCTTTCTCCGGGGAGCTGTTTTTT
cdr3_aa: CASSSFSGELFF

j_call: TRBJ1-5
v_call: TRBV6-5
clone_size: once
d_call: TRBD1
cdr3_nt: TGTGCCAGCAGTACTGGGACAGGACAGCCCCAGCATTTT
cdr3_aa: CASSTGTGQPQHF

j_call: TRBJ2-3
v_call: TRBV30
clone_size: -
d_call: -
cdr3_nt: TGTGCCTGGAGTGTATCGGGAGCAGATACGCAGTATTTT
cdr3_aa: CAWSVSGADTQYF

j_call: TRBJ2-5
v_call: TRBV5-1
clone_size: -
d_call: TRBD2
cdr3_nt: TGCGCCAGCAGCTCCGCCGCGGGGGTCGGGGAGACCCAGTACTTC
cdr3_aa: CASSSAAGVGETQYF

j_call: TRBJ2-1
v_call: TRBV4-1
clone_size: -
d_call: -
cdr3_nt: TGCGCCAGCAGCCAAGGAAGGGGGGTTTCCTACAATGAGCAGTTCTTC
cdr3_aa: CASSQGRGVSYNEQFF

j_call: TRBJ1-1
v_call: TRBV7-6
clone_size: -
d_call: -
cdr3_nt: TGTGCCAGCAAAGGACAGCTGAACACTGAAGCTTTCTTT
cdr3_aa: CASKGQLNTEAFF

j_call: TRBJ1-6
v_call: TRBV19
clone_size: once
d_call: -
cdr3_nt: TGTGCCAGTAGTATCTTCTCGGGTAATTCACCCCTCCACTTT
cdr3_aa: CASSIFSGNSPLHF

j_call: TRBJ1-1
v_call: TRBV15
clone_size: few
d_call: -
cdr3_nt: TGTGCCACCAGCAGAGATCAGTGGGGGTTGAACACTGAAGCTTTCTTT
cdr3_aa: CATSRDQWGLNTEAFF

j_call: TRBJ2-3
v_call: TRBV5-6
clone_size: -
d_call: -
cdr3_nt: TGTGCCAGCGGTCCGAGCGGGACAGATACGCAGTATTTT
cdr3_aa: CASGPSGTDTQYF

j_call: TRBJ2-6
v_call: TRBV5-1
clone_size: -
d_call: -
cdr3_nt: TGCGCCAGCAGCTTGTGGTCGGCTAATGGGGCCAACGTCCTGACTTTC
cdr3_aa: CASSLWSANGANVLTF

j_call: TRBJ2-2
v_call: TRBV19
clone_size: -
d_call: -
cdr3_nt: TGTGCCAGTAGTATTGTAAGGCATAGGGTTCCCGGGGAGCTGTTTTTT
cdr3_aa: CASSIVRHRVPGELFF

j_call: TRBJ1-5
v_call: TRBV6-5
clone_size: -
d_call: -
cdr3_nt: TGTGCCAGCAGCCCCCAGGGCAATCAGCCCCAGCATTTT
cdr3_aa: CASSPQGNQPQHF

j_call: TRBJ2-5
v_call: TRBV9
clone_size: -
d_call: -
cdr3_nt: TGTGCCAGCAGCGTAACGGGTCGGGAGACCCAGTACTTC
cdr3_aa: CASSVTGRETQYF

j_call: TRBJ2-7
v_call: TRBV19
clone_size: -
d_call: -
cdr3_nt: TGTGCCACGTGGGGAGGAGGCTCCTACGAGCAGTACTTC
cdr3_aa: CATWGGGSYEQYF

j_call: TRBJ2-5
v_call: TRBV30
clone_size: few
d_call: -
cdr3_nt: TGTGCCTGGAAACCACCGGGACGGAGAGAGACCCAGTACTTC
cdr3_aa: CAWKPPGRRETQYF

j_call: TRBJ1-1
v_call: TRBV10-2
clone_size: once
d_call: -
cdr3_nt: TGCGCCAGCAAAGTTGGGGGAGGTGAAGCTTTCTTT
cdr3_aa: CASKVGGGEAFF

j_call: TRBJ2-3
v_call: TRBV5-1
clone_size: -
d_call: TRBD2
cdr3_nt: TGCGCCAGCAGCTTGGGGTCTAGCGGGAACACAGATACGCAGTATTTT
cdr3_aa: CASSLGSSGNTDTQYF

j_call: TRBJ2-5
v_call: TRBV14
clone_size: -
d_call: -
cdr3_nt: TGTGCCAGCAGCCACTATACCGAAGAGACCCAGTACTTC
cdr3_aa: CASSHYTEETQYF

j_call: TRBJ2-7
v_call: TRBV7-8
clone_size: -
d_call: TRBD1
cdr3_nt: TGTGCCAGCAGCTTAGGGGACAGCTTACCTTACTACGAGCAGTACTTC
cdr3_aa: CASSLGDSLPYYEQYF

j_call: TRBJ1-5
v_call: TRBV28
clone_size: -
d_call: TRBD1
cdr3_nt: TGTGCCAGCAGTTTAGTGGGACAGGGGTTTCAGCCCCAGCATTTT
cdr3_aa: CASSLVGQGFQPQHF

j_call: TRBJ1-1
v_call: TRBV2
clone_size: -
d_call: -
cdr3_nt: TGTGCCAGCAGTGCCAGTTTAGACATGAACACTGAAGCTTTCTTT
cdr3_aa: CASSASLDMNTEAFF

j_call: TRBJ2-7
v_call: TRBV5-1
clone_size: -
d_call: TRBD1
cdr3_nt: TGCGCCAGCAGCTTGAACAGGGGGTACAACGAGCAGTACTTC
cdr3_aa: CASSLNRGYNEQYF

j_call: TRBJ2-7
v_call: TRBV27
clone_size: -
d_call: -
cdr3_nt: TGTGCCAGCAGTTCAACCTACGAGCAGTACTTC
cdr3_aa: CASSSTYEQYF

j_call: TRBJ2-1
v_call: TRBV9
clone_size: -
d_call: -
cdr3_nt: TGTGCCAGCAGCTTTTGGGCCAGTAACAATGAGCAGTTCTTC
cdr3_aa: CASSFWASNNEQFF

j_call: TRBJ2-3
v_call: TRBV7-2
clone_size: -
d_call: TRBD2
cdr3_nt: TGTGCCAGCAGCCGAACTAGCGGGAGCATAGATACGCAGTATTTT
cdr3_aa: CASSRTSGSIDTQYF

j_call: TRBJ1-2
v_call: TRBV28
clone_size: -
d_call: TRBD1
cdr3_nt: TGTGCCAGCAGTTTAGCCGGGACAGGGATGGATGTAGGTGGCTACACCTTC
cdr3_aa: CASSLAGTGMDVGGYTF